Listed here is a single T cell receptor beta chain. The antigen remains undetermined. This entry belongs to a study of Ad26.COV2.S vaccination and SARS-CoV-2 variants. Study as a whole: Ad26.COV2.S given intramuscularly, once or twice 56 days apart.

Germline values: CDR1 LGHNT, CDR2 FRNRAP. CDR3 size: 16 residues. The ends lost 4 bases at V and 8 bases at J; junction bases unmatched: 12. The treatment denotes: roughly 20 received Ad26.COV2.S at low or high dose, single or two shots; about 5 received placebo; per-sample allocation not given. The study sampled participants on day 63 after the first vaccine or placebo injection. The donor's status was that of an adult aged 18-55 years in Boston. Clones were sequenced by immunoSEQ multiplex PCR, and TCRdb holds only the in-frame ones, with some missing. The table shows fewer than 500,000 clones, with around 90% occurring only once. Study-wide findings and caveats: For non-spike TCRs, breadth in vaccine recipients resembled that in placebo recipients.

The sample in question was peripheral blood, obtained in a trial of Ad26.COV2.S vaccine versus placebo. This chain joins TRBV12-5 and TRBJ1-5; 9 bases match TRBD1. The receptor's source is a person between 18 and 65 years old who received the Ad26.COV2.S COVID-19 vaccine or a placebo. CDR3 DNA sequence: TGTGCTAGTGGTTCCTCGGTGGGACAGGGATTGAAGCCCCAGCATTTT. This gives the protein CASGSSVGQGLKPQHF. Full variable domain (missing parts from reference TRBV12-5 and TRBJ1-5): DARVTQTPRHKVTEMGQEVTMRCQPILGHNTVFWYRQTMMQGLELLAYFRNRAPLDDSGMPKDRFSAEMPDATLATLKIQPSEPRDSAVYFCASGSSVGQGLKPQHFGDGTRLSIL.